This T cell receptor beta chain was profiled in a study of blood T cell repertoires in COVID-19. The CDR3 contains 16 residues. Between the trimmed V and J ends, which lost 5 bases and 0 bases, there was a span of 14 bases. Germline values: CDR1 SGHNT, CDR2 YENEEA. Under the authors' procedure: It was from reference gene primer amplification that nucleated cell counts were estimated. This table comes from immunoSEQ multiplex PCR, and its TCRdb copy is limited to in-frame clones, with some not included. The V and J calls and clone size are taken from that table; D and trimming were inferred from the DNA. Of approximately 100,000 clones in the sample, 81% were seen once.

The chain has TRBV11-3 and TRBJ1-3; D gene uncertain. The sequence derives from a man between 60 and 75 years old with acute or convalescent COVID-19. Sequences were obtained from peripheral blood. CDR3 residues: CASSREDWRSGNTIYF. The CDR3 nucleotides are TGTGCCAGCAGCCGCGAAGACTGGCGCTCTGGAAACACCATATATTTT.